Described below is a single TCR beta chain sequence and its context. Its specificity is unknown. This same CDR3 is encoded by further DNA sequences in the sample. This CDR3 is built from 13 residues. Germline CDR1 MDHEN, CDR2 SYDVKM. The junction had 6 bases not matched to a gene; V was cut back by 6 bases and J by 5 bases. TCRdb's table, derived via immunoSEQ multiplex PCR, lists solely in-frame clones and lacks some. The table records 95,000 to 100,000 clones, approximately 80% of them present only once. Sampling of blood occurred at baseline, cycle 4 day 1, and cycle 7 day 1. The data were taken from a study of OX40 agonist ivuxolimab in advanced cancers. Study context: The study enrolled dose-escalation patients with hepatocellular carcinoma, melanoma, renal cell or head and neck cancer. Findings and caveats of the study: Certain nonresponding patients likewise had low normalized T-cell clonal expansion.

The chain joins TRBV28 to TRBJ1-2; 7 nucleotides agree with TRBD1. The sequence was collected from an adult with an advanced solid tumor such as melanoma, head and neck, liver or kidney cancer. The starting material was CD4+ or CD8+ T cells sorted from blood, obtained in a trial of the OX40 agonist ivuxolimab. Written as DNA, the CDR3 is TGTGCCAGCAGGTGGGACAGCACTTATGGCTACACCTTC. It is translated as CASRWDSTYGYTF.